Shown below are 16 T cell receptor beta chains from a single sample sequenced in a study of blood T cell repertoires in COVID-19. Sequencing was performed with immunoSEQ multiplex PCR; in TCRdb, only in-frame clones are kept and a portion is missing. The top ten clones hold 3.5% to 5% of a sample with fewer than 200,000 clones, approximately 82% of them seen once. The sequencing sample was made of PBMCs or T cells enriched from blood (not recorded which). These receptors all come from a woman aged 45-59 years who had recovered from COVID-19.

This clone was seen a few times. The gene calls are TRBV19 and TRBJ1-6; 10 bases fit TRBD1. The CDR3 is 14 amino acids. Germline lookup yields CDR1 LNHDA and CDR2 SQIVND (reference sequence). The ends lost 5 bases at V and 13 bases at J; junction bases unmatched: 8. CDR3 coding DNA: TGTGCCAGTAGTGCCCGGGACAGGGGTTTCCCCCTCCACTTT. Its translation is CASSARDRGFPLHF.

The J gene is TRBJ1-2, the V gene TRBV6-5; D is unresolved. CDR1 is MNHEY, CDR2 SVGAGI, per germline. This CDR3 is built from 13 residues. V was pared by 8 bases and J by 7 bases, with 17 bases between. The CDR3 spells CASYHRFSGGYTF. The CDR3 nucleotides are TGTGCCAGCTACCACCGGTTTAGCGGTGGCTACACCTTC.

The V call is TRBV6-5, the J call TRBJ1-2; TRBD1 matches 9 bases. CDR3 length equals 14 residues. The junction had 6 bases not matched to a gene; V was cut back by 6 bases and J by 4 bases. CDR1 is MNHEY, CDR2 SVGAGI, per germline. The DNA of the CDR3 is TGTGCCAGCAGCGGGACAGGGATTGTCTATGGCTACACCTTC. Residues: CASSGTGIVYGYTF.

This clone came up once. The CDR3 reads CASSPPYTNTGELFF. The CDR3, as DNA: TGTGCCAGCTCACCACCGTACACGAACACCGGGGAGCTGTTTTTT. This rearrangement joins TRBV18 to TRBJ2-2; D unclear. The CDR3 totals 15 residues. V was trimmed by 0 bases and J by 0 bases, leaving 5 bases between them. The V gene's germline CDR1 is KGHSH and CDR2 LQKENI.

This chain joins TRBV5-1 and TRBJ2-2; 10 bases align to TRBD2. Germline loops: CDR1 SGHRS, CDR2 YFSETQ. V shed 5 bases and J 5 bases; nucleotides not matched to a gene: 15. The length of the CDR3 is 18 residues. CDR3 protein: CASRPRTSGTSGTGELFF. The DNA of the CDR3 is TGCGCCAGCAGGCCAAGGACTAGCGGAACGTCGGGTACCGGGGAGCTGTTTTTT.

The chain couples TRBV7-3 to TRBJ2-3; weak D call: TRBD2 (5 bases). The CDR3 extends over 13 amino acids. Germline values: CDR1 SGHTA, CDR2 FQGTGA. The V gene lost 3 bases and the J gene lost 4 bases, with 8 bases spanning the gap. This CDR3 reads CASSLTNSDTQYF. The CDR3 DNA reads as TGTGCCAGCAGCTTGACTAATTCAGATACGCAGTATTTT.

The DNA of the CDR3 is TGTGCCAGCAGCCCCGGTCTCGGGACAACCGAGACCCAGTACTTC. It encodes CASSPGLGTTETQYF. The chain joins TRBV9 to TRBJ2-5; maybe TRBD1 (6 bases). Trimming removed 4 bases at V and 5 bases at J, with 18 bases between. CDR3 size: 15 residues. CDR1 and CDR2 from the germline V gene are SGDLS and YYNGEE.

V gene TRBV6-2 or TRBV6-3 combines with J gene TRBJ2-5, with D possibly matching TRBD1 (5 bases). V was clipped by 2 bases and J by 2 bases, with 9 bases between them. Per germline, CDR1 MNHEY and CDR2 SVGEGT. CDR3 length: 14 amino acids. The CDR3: CASSYSRVQETQYF. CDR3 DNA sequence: TGTGCCAGCAGTTACAGCAGGGTACAAGAGACCCAGTACTTC.

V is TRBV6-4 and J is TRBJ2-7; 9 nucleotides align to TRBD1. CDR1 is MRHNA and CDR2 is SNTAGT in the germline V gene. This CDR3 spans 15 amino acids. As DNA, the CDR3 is TGTGCCAGCAGTGATTTGGACAGGGGTCCCCCGCTAGCGAACGTC. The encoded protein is CASSDLDRGPPLANV.

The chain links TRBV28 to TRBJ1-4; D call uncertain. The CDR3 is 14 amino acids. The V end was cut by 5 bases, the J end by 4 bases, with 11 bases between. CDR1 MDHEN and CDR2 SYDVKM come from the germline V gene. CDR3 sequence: CASSTRDFNEKLFF. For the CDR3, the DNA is TGTGCCAGCAGTACCCGGGATTTTAATGAAAAACTGTTTTTT.

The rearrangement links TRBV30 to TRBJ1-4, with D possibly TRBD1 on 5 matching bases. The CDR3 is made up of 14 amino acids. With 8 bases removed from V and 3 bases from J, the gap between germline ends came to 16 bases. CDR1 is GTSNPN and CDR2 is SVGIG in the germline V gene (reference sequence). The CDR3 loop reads CAINAGSANEKLFF. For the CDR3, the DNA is TGTGCCATTAACGCAGGGTCAGCTAATGAAAAACTGTTTTTT.

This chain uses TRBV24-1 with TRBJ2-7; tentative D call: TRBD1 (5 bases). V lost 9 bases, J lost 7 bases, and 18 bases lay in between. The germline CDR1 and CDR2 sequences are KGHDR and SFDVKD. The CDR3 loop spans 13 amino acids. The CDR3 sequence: CATCPWAPGEQYV. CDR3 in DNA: TGTGCCACCTGCCCGTGGGCGCCAGGGGAGCAGTACGTC.

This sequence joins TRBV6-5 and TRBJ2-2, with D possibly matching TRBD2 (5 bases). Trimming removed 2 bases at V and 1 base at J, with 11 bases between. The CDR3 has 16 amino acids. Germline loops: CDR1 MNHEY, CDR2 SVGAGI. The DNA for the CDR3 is TGTGCCAGCAGTTACCGACCGGGGTTGAACACCGGGGAGCTGTTTTTT. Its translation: CASSYRPGLNTGELFF.

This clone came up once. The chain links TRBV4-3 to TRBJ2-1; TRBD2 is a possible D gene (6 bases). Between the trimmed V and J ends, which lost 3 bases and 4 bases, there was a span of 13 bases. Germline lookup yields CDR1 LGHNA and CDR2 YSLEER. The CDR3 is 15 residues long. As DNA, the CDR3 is TGCGCCAGCAGCCAGGGGGACTCGGGATACAATGAGCAGTTCTTC. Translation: CASSQGDSGYNEQFF.

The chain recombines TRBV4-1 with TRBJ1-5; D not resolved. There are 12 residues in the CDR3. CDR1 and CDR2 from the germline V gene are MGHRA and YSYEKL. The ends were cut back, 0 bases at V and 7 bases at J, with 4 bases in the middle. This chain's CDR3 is CASSQDKQPQHF. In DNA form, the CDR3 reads TGCGCCAGCAGCCAAGATAAACAGCCCCAGCATTTT.

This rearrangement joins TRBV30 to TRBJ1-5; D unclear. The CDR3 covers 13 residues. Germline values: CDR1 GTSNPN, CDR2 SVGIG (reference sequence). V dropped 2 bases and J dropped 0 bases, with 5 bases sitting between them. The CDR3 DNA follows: TGTGCCTGGAGTTCTTATAGCAATCAGCCCCAGCATTTT. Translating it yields CAWSSYSNQPQHF.